The 18 T cell receptor beta chains below were found in one sample sequenced in a study of cytomegalovirus exposure and HLA in healthy donors. 13 Jbeta primers and 60 Vbeta primers were used for the PCR. Assay: immunoSEQ multiplex PCR; the TCRdb copy retains only in-frame clones and omits some. The repertoire has under 200,000 clones, over 60% of them found once; the top ten carry over 2.5%. Material for sequencing was PBMCs. Receptors were obtained from a woman in her thirties in good health and CMV-seronegative.

V and J are TRBV5-1 and TRBJ2-5; 12 bases match TRBD2. The tail of the sequence fits TRBJ2-7 better, so the J call may be wrong. The length of the CDR3 is 17 residues. Germline V gene lookup returns CDR1 SGHRS and CDR2 YFSETQ. The CDR3 loop reads CASSDGLAGINPYEQYF. The CDR3 DNA follows: TGCGCCAGCAGCGACGGACTAGCGGGGATTAACCCCTACGAGCAGTACTTC.

This clone appeared a single time. This rearrangement joins TRBV5-1 to TRBJ2-1; 11 positions agree with TRBD2. V lost 4 bases to trimming and J lost 2 bases; unmatched junction nucleotides: 2. The germline V gene encodes CDR1 SGHRS and CDR2 YFSETQ. This CDR3 is built from 15 residues. CDR3 nucleotide sequence: TGCGCCAGCAGCACTAGCGGGGGCACCTACAATGAGCAGTTCTTC. It is translated as CASSTSGGTYNEQFF.

This chain links TRBV5-4 with TRBJ1-2; D may be TRBD1 (5 bases). Trimming cost V 1 base and J 8 bases, with 12 bases left between them. The CDR3 covers 13 residues. Per germline, CDR1 SGHNT and CDR2 YYREEE (reference sequence). Written as DNA, the CDR3 is TGTGCCAGCAGCTTGAAGGGGATGGAGGGCTACACCTTC. This translates into CASSLKGMEGYTF.

The V and J genes are TRBV29-1 and TRBJ2-5; TRBD1 agrees at 7 bases. The J call may be incorrect, as the DNA end agrees better with TRBJ2-7. Germline CDR1 is SQVTM and CDR2 is ANQGSEA. CDR3 length: 13 residues. The CDR3 sequence: CSVRGTANYEQYF. CDR3 DNA: TGCAGCGTCAGAGGGACAGCCAACTACGAGCAGTACTTC.

This chain joins TRBV28 and TRBJ1-3; D is unresolved. This CDR3 spans 15 amino acids. Trimming stripped 6 bases from V and 0 bases from J, with 12 bases between. Germline CDR1 MDHEN, CDR2 SYDVKM. The CDR3 DNA is TGTGCCAGCAGCTTAGCCATGAGCTCTGGAAACACCATATATTTT. Protein product: CASSLAMSSGNTIYF.

The V call is TRBV4-2, the J call TRBJ1-5; D is uncertain. Trimming left V 5 bases short and J 4 bases short, with 24 bases between. This CDR3 is built from 18 residues. CDR1 and CDR2 from the germline V gene are LGHNA and YNFKEQ. CDR3 nucleotides: TGTGCCAGCAGCAAAGCGGGAATCGAGGGCGTCCATAATCAGCCCCAGCATTTT. Encoded protein: CASSKAGIEGVHNQPQHF.

The CDR3 region is CASSFSPYSPHF. The CDR3 nucleotides are TGTGCCAGCAGTTTTAGCCCCTACTCCCCCCACTTT. This sequence joins TRBV7-4 and TRBJ1-6, with D hard to call. This CDR3 has 12 residues. The germline gives CDR1 SGHVT, CDR2 SQSDAQ. The V end lost 6 bases, the J end lost 18 bases, and 18 bases lay between the germline ends.

This clone was observed a single time. The V call is TRBV21-1, the J call TRBJ1-6. TRBV21-1 is assigned pseudogene status. CDR3 length equals 18 residues. This chain's CDR3 is CASSKETAEIGSDSPLHF. The CDR3 DNA is TGTGCCAGCAGCAAAGAGACGGCGGAAATAGGTTCCGATTCACCCCTCCACTTT.

The CDR3 bases are TGCAGCGTTCCCCCAAGACAGGGGCAACAAGAGACCCAGTACTTC. Translating it yields CSVPPRQGQQETQYF. This chain uses TRBV29-1 with TRBJ2-5; 8 nucleotides align to TRBD1. Germline CDR1 SQVTM, CDR2 ANQGSEA. V lost 5 bases, J lost 2 bases, and 10 bases stayed unmatched. The CDR3 consists of 15 residues.

Comments on this clone: Other DNA sequences of this sample code for an identical CDR3. The chain is built from TRBV9 and TRBJ2-5; 9 nucleotides align to TRBD1. The CDR3 is 14 residues long. Germline V CDR1 and CDR2: SGDLS, YYNGEE. With 2 bases clipped from V and 5 bases from J, the junction kept 4 bases outside the gene matches. The CDR3 region is CASSVTGGDETQYF. The CDR3 region has the DNA TGTGCCAGCAGCGTGACAGGGGGGGACGAGACCCAGTACTTC.

This clone was detected a few times. The rearrangement joins TRBV5-1 to TRBJ1-4; D is ambiguous. V was cut by 0 bases and J by 4 bases, with 7 bases left in between. CDR1 is SGHRS and CDR2 is YFSETQ in the germline V gene. The CDR3 contains 14 residues. In DNA form, the CDR3 reads TGCGCCAGCAGCTTGGACGGTGGTAATGAAAAACTGTTTTTT. Its translation is CASSLDGGNEKLFF.

This chain links TRBV19 with TRBJ2-5; 8 nucleotides agree with TRBD2. Near its end, the DNA agrees better with TRBJ2-7, so the J call may be wrong. The CDR3 sequence is 19 residues long. Germline CDR1 is LNHDA and CDR2 is SQIVND (reference sequence). Here the CDR3 reads CASSICPCTAGEGSYEQYF. Here the CDR3 DNA reads TGTGCCAGTAGTATTTGTCCGTGTACAGCGGGAGAGGGATCCTACGAGCAGTACTTC.

The V call is TRBV25-1, the J call TRBJ2-7; 12 nucleotides line up with TRBD2. From germline, CDR1 is MGHDK and CDR2 SYGVNS. This CDR3 comprises 17 residues. J gave up 3 bases and V 5 bases, and 11 bases lay outside the gene matches. The CDR3, as DNA: TGTGCCAGCAGTTCGACTAGCGGGAGTAGGGTGTACTACGAGCAGTACTTC. Translated: CASSSTSGSRVYYEQYF.

This chain joins TRBV28 and TRBJ1-5; 7 bases align to TRBD1. The CDR3 covers 16 residues. The trim removed 5 bases at V and 9 bases at J, leaving 16 bases unmatched. CDR1 MDHEN and CDR2 SYDVKM come from the germline V gene. CDR3 loop: CASSITTGDRTRPQHF. CDR3 in DNA: TGTGCCAGCAGTATCACAACAGGGGACCGAACTAGGCCCCAGCATTTT. The full variable domain, with the rest looked up from reference TRBV28 and TRBJ1-5, is DVKVTQSSRYLVKRTGEKVFLECVQDMDHENMFWYRQDPGLGLRLIYFSYDVKMKEKGDIPEGYSVSREKKERFSLILESASTNQTSMYLCASSITTGDRTRPQHFGDGTRLSIL.

The chain uses TRBV7-9 and TRBJ1-4, with a tentative D call TRBD1 (5 bases). V lost 5 bases to trimming and J lost 8 bases, with 15 bases between them. Germline V gives CDR1 SEHNR, CDR2 FQNEAQ (reference sequence). This CDR3 has 14 residues. The CDR3 reads CASSLSGAGEKLFF. CDR3 nucleotides: TGTGCCAGCAGCCTGTCCGGGGCGGGGGAAAAACTGTTTTTT.

The gene calls are TRBV7-2 and TRBJ2-4, with TRBD1 identical over 7 bases. Germline assignment: CDR1 SGHTA and CDR2 FQGNSA. J gave up 1 base and V 5 bases, and 8 bases lay outside the gene matches. The CDR3 covers 16 residues. This CDR3 is CASSQPGQDAKNIQYF. The CDR3 region has the DNA TGTGCCAGCAGCCAACCAGGACAGGATGCCAAAAACATTCAGTACTTC.

The gene calls are TRBV6-1 and TRBJ2-5, with 7 nucleotides matching TRBD2. Germline V gene data show CDR1 as MNHNS and CDR2 as SASEGT. V shed 7 bases and J 4 bases; nucleotides not matched to a gene: 6. The CDR3 is made up of 13 amino acids. The CDR3 sequence is CASKAGGGETQYF. In DNA form, the CDR3 reads TGTGCCAGCAAAGCCGGCGGGGGAGAGACCCAGTACTTC.

This sequence joins TRBV30 and TRBJ1-1, with D unclear. CDR1 and CDR2 from the germline V gene are GTSNPN and SVGIG (reference sequence). Deletions cut 5 bases from V and 1 base from J, with 11 bases between. This CDR3 has 13 amino acids. In nucleotides, the CDR3 is TGTGCCTGGGAGGAGGACCAGAACACTGAAGCTTTCTTT. It translates to CAWEEDQNTEAFF. Based on the CDR3 plus reference TRBV30 and TRBJ1-1, the full variable domain is SQTIHQWPATLVQPVGSPLSLECTVEGTSNPNLYWYRQAAGRGLQLLFYSVGIGQISSEVPQNLSASRPQDRQFILSSKKLLLSDSGFYLCAWEEDQNTEAFFGQGTRLTVV.